This TCR beta chain was identified in a study of post-analysis software for immune sequencing data. Whole-study findings and limits: Roughly 5 TRBV segments (TRBV5-6, TRBV5-1 and TRBV20-1 among them) occurred more frequently in patients than in controls.

The germline V gene has CDR1 MRHNA and CDR2 SNTAGT. This CDR3 comprises 15 residues. Every TCR beta cDNA library bore unique molecular identifiers. In TCRdb, the PCR reads were re-called with MiXCR into one record per CDR3 protein. The data hold under 200,000 distinct CDR3 sequences, with 29% observed a single time. This clonotype showed up many times. Its antigen is not known. The rearrangement joins TRBV6-4 to TRBJ1-5; D not resolved. The clonotype comes from a girl aged 2 to 17 with multiple sclerosis. The sequenced sample consisted of blood. The CDR3 DNA reads as TGTCTCGAAGAGTGGCAGTTTAATAGCAATCAGCCCCAGCATTTT. Protein: CLEEWQFNSNQPQHF.